This T cell receptor beta chain was sequenced in a study of tumor-infiltrating lymphocytes in primary liver carcinoma. Notes on the study in general: Overlap in tumor-adjacent and tumor-blood pairs fell below that of tumor region pairs. Only about 7-24% of top clones occurred in every one of the five tumor regions.

Looked up from germline, CDR1 is SGHAT and CDR2 is FQNNGV. The CDR3 has 16 amino acids. V gave up 11 bases and J gave up 0 bases; unmatched junction bases: 15. Priming with a constant-region primer yielded TCR beta cDNA from about 510 ng total RNA. Three-round nested multiplex PCR performed with slightly modified ARM-PCR produced the TCR beta libraries. Forward primers for TRBV1-TRBV30 and a C-beta reverse primer served the first two PCR rounds, at 10 cycles each. TCRdb itself ran the multiplex PCR reads through MiXCR, one entry per CDR3 protein. The data contain about 59,000 distinct CDR3 sequences, roughly 70% of them singletons. Unsorted bulk tissue (20-30 mg) underwent RNA and DNA co-extraction. Tumor samples each held over 85% viable tumor cells. A word on this clonotype: Its antigen is unknown.

The chain joins TRBV11-2 to TRBJ1-1; 7 bases are a match to TRBD1. This clonotype was obtained from a middle-aged man with primary liver carcinoma and hepatitis B virus infection. Sequencing was performed on liver tumor tissue from sampling region 2. Specified subset: tumor region T2, inferior pole. The CDR3 coding sequence is TGTGCCGGCAACCTATCCAGGGGGTTGGTGAACACTGAAGCTTTCTTT. This codes for CAGNLSRGLVNTEAFF.